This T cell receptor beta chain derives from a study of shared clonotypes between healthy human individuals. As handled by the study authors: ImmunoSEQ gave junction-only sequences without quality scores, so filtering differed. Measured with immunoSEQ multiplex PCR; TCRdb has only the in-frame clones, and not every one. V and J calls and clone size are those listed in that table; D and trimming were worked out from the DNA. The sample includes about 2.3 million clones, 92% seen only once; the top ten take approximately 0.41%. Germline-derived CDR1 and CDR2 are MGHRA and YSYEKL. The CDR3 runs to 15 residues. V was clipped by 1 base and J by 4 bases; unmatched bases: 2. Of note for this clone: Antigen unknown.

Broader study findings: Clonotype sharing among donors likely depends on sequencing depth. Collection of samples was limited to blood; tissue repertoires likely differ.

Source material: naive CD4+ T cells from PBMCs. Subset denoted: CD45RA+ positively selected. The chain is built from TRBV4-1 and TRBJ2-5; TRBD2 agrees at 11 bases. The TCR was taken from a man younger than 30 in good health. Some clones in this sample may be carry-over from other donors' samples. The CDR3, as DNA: TGCGCCAGCAGCCAAGGACTAGCGGGGCCAGAGACCCAGTACTTC. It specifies CASSQGLAGPETQYF.